These T cell receptor beta chains were read from a single sample in a study of cytomegalovirus exposure and HLA in healthy donors. TCRdb's table, derived via immunoSEQ multiplex PCR, lists solely in-frame clones and lacks some. The data contain about 160,000 clones, 82% of them singletons. The specimen sequenced was PBMCs. The receptors originated from a girl under 18 in good health and CMV-seropositive. CDR3s include the opening cysteine and the closing phenylalanine or tryptophan. D genes are given only for firm matches. Only part of the rows carry a size: once, few, many, or a class if the clone is expanded.

size: once; J: TRBJ1-5; D: -; V: TRBV7-6; DNA: TGTGCCAGCAGCCCTTCAGCGGATCAGCCCCAGCATTTT; CDR3: CASSPSADQPQHF
size: -; J: TRBJ2-7; D: TRBD1; V: TRBV15; DNA: TGTGCCACCAGCAGAGACGCTTACCGGGACAGAGACTACGAGCAGTACTTC; CDR3: CATSRDAYRDRDYEQYF
size: -; J: TRBJ2-3; D: TRBD1; V: TRBV19; DNA: TGTGCCAGTAGTAGGCGATATTTGGGACAGGGGCGAATTGGCACAGATACGCAGTATTTT; CDR3: CASSRRYLGQGRIGTDTQYF
size: -; J: TRBJ2-7; D: -; V: TRBV21-1; DNA: TGTGCCAGCATGGCCCGTACACCTGAGACAACATACTCCTACGAGCAGTACTTC; CDR3: CASMARTPETTYSYEQYF
size: -; J: TRBJ2-1; D: TRBD2; V: TRBV4-3; DNA: TGCGCCAGCAGCTCTGGAGGCGGGGGGGCCGGGAATGAGCAGTTCTTC; CDR3: CASSSGGGGAGNEQFF
size: -; J: TRBJ2-1; D: -; V: TRBV5-1; DNA: TGCGCCAGCAGGCCAGGGGAGAATGAGCAGTTCTTC; CDR3: CASRPGENEQFF
size: -; J: TRBJ2-1; D: TRBD2; V: TRBV28; DNA: TGTGCCAGTGGGACTAGCGGGTACAATGAGCAGTTCTTC; CDR3: CASGTSGYNEQFF
size: few; J: TRBJ1-5; D: TRBD1; V: TRBV27; DNA: TGTGCCAGCAGTTCCCTACCGGGGACAGGGGAGGTAGACCAGCCCCAGCATTTT; CDR3: CASSSLPGTGEVDQPQHF
size: -; J: TRBJ2-7; D: TRBD2; V: TRBV6-6; DNA: TGTGCCAGCAGCCCCGGGACTAGCGGGTACGAGCAGTACTTC; CDR3: CASSPGTSGYEQYF
size: -; J: TRBJ2-1; D: TRBD1; V: TRBV25-1; DNA: TGTGCCAGCAGTAAACCGGGACAGGGACGCAATGAGCAGTTCTTC; CDR3: CASSKPGQGRNEQFF
size: once; J: TRBJ2-2; D: TRBD2; V: TRBV10-2; DNA: TGCGCCAGCAGTGAGTTAGCGGGAGATCGCACCGGGGAGCTGTTTTTT; CDR3: CASSELAGDRTGELFF
size: -; J: TRBJ1-2; D: -; V: TRBV5-6; DNA: TGTGCCAGCACCCCCGGGGGACCCTATGGCTACACCTTC; CDR3: CASTPGGPYGYTF
size: few; J: TRBJ2-7; D: TRBD1; V: TRBV10-3; DNA: TGTGCCATCAGTGGGCTGACAGGGTCGAACGAGCAGTACTTC; CDR3: CAISGLTGSNEQYF
size: -; J: TRBJ2-7; D: -; V: TRBV18; DNA: TGTGCCAGCTCCCCGACTATTTACGAGCAGTACTTC; CDR3: CASSPTIYEQYF
size: -; J: TRBJ2-1; D: -; V: TRBV7-6; DNA: TGTGCCAGCAGCCGCGGACAGATTGATCACAATGAGCAGTTCTTC; CDR3: CASSRGQIDHNEQFF